These 26 T cell receptor beta chains were sequenced from one sample in a study of blood T cell repertoires in COVID-19. Only in-frame clones appear in the TCRdb table, and some are missing; sequencing was by immunoSEQ multiplex PCR. This sample has roughly 410,000 clones, with approximately 88% found just once. Material for sequencing was peripheral blood. The source of these receptors is a middle-aged man with acute or convalescent COVID-19.

The genes are TRBV29-1 and TRBJ2-1; D might be TRBD2 (5 bases). The CDR3 extends over 12 amino acids. Germline assignment: CDR1 SQVTM and CDR2 ANQGSEA. V lost 6 bases and J lost 7, with 13 bases in between. The CDR3 reads CSVSGLNNEQFF. The CDR3 region has the DNA TGCAGCGTGAGTGGACTGAATAATGAGCAGTTCTTC.

This chain links TRBV2 with TRBJ2-1, with 11 nucleotides matching TRBD1. CDR1 is SNHLY and CDR2 is FYNNEI in the germline V gene. J gave up 8 bases and V 6 bases, and 12 bases lay outside the gene matches. The length of the CDR3 is 16 residues. Written as DNA, the CDR3 is TGTGCCAGCAGCTTTACCCCGGGACAGGGGGATGATGAGCAGTTCTTC. Its protein product is CASSFTPGQGDDEQFF. Full variable domain (outside the CDR3, taken from reference TRBV2 and TRBJ2-1): EPEVTQTPSHQVTQMGQEVILRCVPISNHLYFYWYRQILGQKVEFLVSFYNNEISEKSEIFDDQFSVERPDGSNFTLKIRSTKLEDSAMYFCASSFTPGQGDDEQFFGPGTRLTVL.

This chain uses TRBV19 with TRBJ2-1; D possibly corresponds to TRBD1 (6 bases). The CDR3 loop spans 15 amino acids. V was pared by 3 bases and J by 7 bases, with 16 bases between. Germline lookup yields CDR1 LNHDA and CDR2 SQIVND (reference sequence). The CDR3 bases are TGTGCCAGTAGTATTGGCCAGGGGTTTTATAATGAGCAGTTCTTC. The encoded protein is CASSIGQGFYNEQFF.

The CDR3 DNA reads as TGTGCCACCAGTGGAACAGGGGAGGGCACAGATACGCAGTATTTT. Its translation is CATSGTGEGTDTQYF. V usage is TRBV24-1 and J usage is TRBJ2-3; a weak D match, TRBD1 (7 bases). Germline CDR1 and CDR2: KGHDR and SFDVKD. V dropped 5 bases and J dropped 1 base, with 12 bases sitting between them. This CDR3 has 15 residues.

This clone was seen a single time. The J gene is TRBJ1-1, the V gene TRBV30, with 7 nucleotides matching TRBD1. J lost 4 bases, V lost 7 bases, and 12 bases had no gene match. CDR1 and CDR2 (germline): GTSNPN, SVGIG (reference sequence). There are 14 residues in the CDR3. CDR3 protein: CAYQLLTGSTEAFF. DNA for the CDR3: TGTGCCTATCAGCTACTGACAGGGTCCACTGAAGCTTTCTTT.

This rearrangement joins TRBV27 to TRBJ1-2; the D gene is possibly TRBD1 (5 bases). Trimming removed 2 bases at V and 3 bases at J, with 16 bases between. The germline CDR1 and CDR2 sequences are MNHEY and SMNVEV (reference sequence). The CDR3 contains 16 residues. CDR3: CASSLERFGGYYGYTF. The CDR3 DNA is TGTGCCAGCAGTTTAGAAAGGTTCGGGGGATACTATGGCTACACCTTC.

J is TRBJ1-3 and V is TRBV25-1; 8 bases line up with TRBD1. V shed 1 base and J 4 bases; nucleotides not matched to a gene: 9. CDR1 and CDR2 (germline): MGHDK, SYGVNS. CDR3 length equals 17 residues. This CDR3 is CASSEWAGGGVGNTIYF. CDR3 in DNA: TGTGCCAGCAGTGAATGGGCAGGGGGCGGTGTCGGAAACACCATATATTTT. The whole variable domain, filled in from reference TRBV25-1 and TRBJ1-3, reads EADIYQTPRYLVIGTGKKITLECSQTMGHDKMYWYQQDPGMELHLIHYSYGVNSTEKGDLSSESTVSRIRTEHFPLTLESARPSHTSQYLCASSEWAGGGVGNTIYFGEGSWLTVV.

The chain carries TRBV6-5 and TRBJ2-2; TRBD1 aligns across 8 bases. This CDR3 has 14 residues. After removal of 8 bases from V and 4 bases from J, the junction contained 6 bases not matched to a gene. Germline V gives CDR1 MNHEY, CDR2 SVGAGI. The CDR3: CASHPRGLTGELFF. CDR3 in DNA: TGTGCCAGCCATCCCAGGGGGCTCACCGGGGAGCTGTTTTTT.

DNA of the CDR3: TGCGCCAGCAGCTCTTCACATCCGCGAGGTGGCTACACCTTC. Protein: CASSSSHPRGGYTF. V is TRBV5-1 and J is TRBJ1-2; D is unresolved. Trimming took off 3 bases at V and 7 bases at J, with 16 bases between the two ends. The V gene's germline CDR1 is SGHRS and CDR2 YFSETQ. The CDR3 consists of 14 residues. Full variable domain (rest looked up from reference TRBV5-1 and TRBJ1-2): KAGVTQTPRYLIKTRGQQVTLSCSPISGHRSVSWYQQTPGQGLQFLFEYFSETQRNKGNFPGRFSGRQFSNSRSEMNVSTLELGDSALYLCASSSSHPRGGYTFGSGTRLTVV.

The chain is built from TRBV9 and TRBJ2-1; possibly TRBD1 for D (5 bases). The CDR3 contains 12 residues. Germline CDR1 SGDLS, CDR2 YYNGEE. V lost 0 bases and J lost 7, with 5 bases in between. The CDR3 here is CASSVDRNEQFF. CDR3 nucleotides: TGTGCCAGCAGCGTAGACAGGAATGAGCAGTTCTTC.

The chain has TRBV21-1 and TRBJ1-1; whether TRBD1, the table's D call, matches the DNA was not checked. TRBV21-1 is assigned pseudogene status. This CDR3 is built from 14 residues. The CDR3, as DNA: TGTGCCAGCAGCAAAGTGCGTCAGGGCGCTGAAGCTTTCTTT. Its protein product is CASSKVRQGAEAFF.

V and J are TRBV5-6 and TRBJ1-4; the D gene is possibly TRBD1 (5 bases). In germline, CDR1 is SGHDT, CDR2 YYEEEE. The CDR3 totals 14 residues. V lost 2 bases and J 8 bases, leaving 13 bases between the germline ends. Here the CDR3 DNA reads TGTGCCAGCAGCTTTGGTGGGGGAGGGGAAAAACTGTTTTTT. Its translation: CASSFGGGGEKLFF.

This sequence joins TRBV5-1 and TRBJ2-1; 10 bases match TRBD1. J was trimmed by 9 bases and V by 1 base; bases with no gene match: 13. The CDR3 consists of 17 residues. Germline assignment: CDR1 SGHRS and CDR2 YFSETQ. The chain's CDR3 is CASSLPVTGGKGGEQFF. CDR3 DNA: TGCGCCAGCAGCTTGCCGGTGACAGGGGGCAAGGGCGGTGAGCAGTTCTTC.

The chain is built from TRBV5-1 and TRBJ2-2; perhaps TRBD2 as D (5 bases). The CDR3 extends over 14 amino acids. The V gene's germline CDR1 is SGHRS and CDR2 YFSETQ. The V gene lost 3 bases and the J gene lost 3 bases, with 9 bases spanning the gap. The CDR3 here is CASSSLADTGELFF. CDR3 in DNA: TGCGCCAGCAGCTCGCTAGCAGACACCGGGGAGCTGTTTTTT.

This rearrangement joins TRBV9 to TRBJ2-7; 11 positions match TRBD2. There are 17 residues in the CDR3. Germline CDR1 reads SGDLS; CDR2 reads YYNGEE. The J segment lost 1 base and the V segment lost 0 bases, leaving 6 bases of the junction unmatched. The CDR3 region is CASSVGSGGDFSYEQYF. The CDR3 coding sequence is TGTGCCAGCAGCGTAGGTAGCGGGGGGGACTTTTCCTACGAGCAGTACTTC.

The chain combines TRBV19 with TRBJ1-2; TRBD1 matches 8 bases. The CDR3 is made up of 18 amino acids. Germline CDR1 reads LNHDA; CDR2 reads SQIVND (reference sequence). The V gene end was trimmed by 7 bases and the J gene end by 2 bases; junction bases not matched to a gene: 18. CDR3 in DNA: TGTGCCAGTAACCGCCGATACAACAGGGGGGCAGCCAACTATGGCTACACCTTC. This codes for CASNRRYNRGAANYGYTF.

The gene calls are TRBV19 and TRBJ2-7, with TRBD1 identical over 9 bases. The CDR3 sequence is 14 residues long. Germline lookup yields CDR1 LNHDA and CDR2 SQIVND (reference sequence). J lost 4 bases, V lost 8 bases, and 9 bases had no gene match. In DNA, the CDR3 is TGTGCCAGTGCCCAATCTGACAGGGGGTACGAGCAGTACTTC. Its protein product is CASAQSDRGYEQYF.

Note on this clone: Relative to the germline gene, one junction end is altered; a read error may explain this. The chain has TRBV4-1 and TRBJ1-1; 7 positions agree with TRBD1. Germline CDR1 is MGHRA and CDR2 is YSYEKL. There are 19 residues in the CDR3. CDR3 protein: CATSHDSLRGKRMNTEAFF. The DNA of the CDR3 is TGCGCCACCAGCCACGACTCCCTCAGGGGGAAAAGAATGAACACTGAAGCTTTCTTT.

CDR3 residues: CASSGGTSGRSSYEQYF. The CDR3 DNA sequence: TGCGCCAGCAGCGGAGGGACTAGCGGGAGGAGCTCCTACGAGCAGTACTTC. V usage is TRBV5-1 and J usage is TRBJ2-7, with 15 bases that match TRBD2. The V gene's germline CDR1 is SGHRS and CDR2 YFSETQ. V gave up 4 bases and J gave up 0 bases; unmatched junction bases: 5. This CDR3 has 17 residues.

The V and J genes are TRBV19 and TRBJ1-5; D gene ambiguous. Looked up from germline, CDR1 is LNHDA and CDR2 is SQIVND (reference sequence). V gave up 1 base and J gave up 3 bases, with 7 bases separating them. The CDR3 contains 14 residues. CDR3 sequence (DNA): TGTGCCAGTAGTATAGGAGCATCCAATCAGCCCCAGCATTTT. Encoded protein: CASSIGASNQPQHF. Variable domain in full (rest from reference TRBV19 and TRBJ1-5): DGGITQSPKYLFRKEGQNVTLSCEQNLNHDAMYWYRQDPGQGLRLIYYSQIVNDFQKGDIAEGYSVSREKKESFPLTVTSAQKNPTAFYLCASSIGASNQPQHFGDGTRLSIL.

V is TRBV27 and J is TRBJ1-6; 9 bases agree with TRBD1. After removal of 8 bases from V and 0 bases from J, the junction contained 20 bases not matched to a gene. Germline V lookup: CDR1 MNHEY, CDR2 SMNVEV (reference sequence). CDR3 size: 21 residues. CDR3 DNA: TGTGCCAGCGCCTCCGGGACAGGGAATACCCCAACCAGCTCCTATAATTCACCCCTCCACTTT. It encodes CASASGTGNTPTSSYNSPLHF.

This chain links TRBV7-3 with TRBJ2-1; TRBD2 matches at 9 bases. Per the germline V gene, CDR1 is SGHTA and CDR2 is FQGTGA. This CDR3 region has 15 residues. V trimming: 3 bases; J trimming: 8 bases; junction bases outside the gene matches: 8. The CDR3 sequence is CASSFSSSGIDEQFF. CDR3 sequence (DNA): TGTGCCAGCAGCTTTTCATCTAGCGGGATCGATGAGCAGTTCTTC.

The chain recombines TRBV7-9 with TRBJ2-6; no reliable D call. Germline CDR1 is SEHNR and CDR2 is FQNEAQ (reference sequence). V was clipped by 5 bases and J by 0 bases, with 17 bases between them. The CDR3 consists of 18 residues. As DNA, the CDR3 is TGTGCCAGCAGCCCAAGCGTCGGCTCCTTCTCTGGGGCCAACGTCCTGACTTTC. Translation gives CASSPSVGSFSGANVLTF. Based on the CDR3 plus reference TRBV7-9 and TRBJ2-6, the full variable domain is DTGVSQNPRHKITKRGQNVTFRCDPISEHNRLYWYRQTLGQGPEFLTYFQNEAQLEKSRLLSDRFSAERPKGSFSTLEIQRTEQGDSAMYLCASSPSVGSFSGANVLTFGAGSRLTVL.

V and J are TRBV28 and TRBJ1-2; D gene uncertain. The CDR3 sequence is 11 residues long. The V end was cut by 9 bases, the J end by 1 base, with 6 bases between. Germline lookup yields CDR1 MDHEN and CDR2 SYDVKM. The CDR3 protein is CASSLNYGYTF. CDR3 nucleotides: TGTGCCAGTTCCCTTAACTATGGCTACACCTTC.

The CDR3 nucleotides read TGCGCCAGCAGCTCCGGGACAGGGGGCACTGAAGCTTTCTTT. It is translated as CASSSGTGGTEAFF. The rearrangement links TRBV5-1 to TRBJ1-1, with TRBD1 matching 11 bases. J gave up 4 bases and V 3 bases, and 2 bases lay outside the gene matches. Germline V gene lookup returns CDR1 SGHRS and CDR2 YFSETQ. The CDR3 extends over 14 amino acids.

The chain couples TRBV3-1 (or the pseudogene TRBV3-2) to TRBJ2-2; 10 bases align to TRBD2. The CDR3 runs 17 residues. V lost 0 bases to trimming and J lost 6 bases; unmatched junction nucleotides: 7. Per the germline V gene, CDR1 is LGHDT and CDR2 is YNNKEL (reference sequence). CDR3 DNA sequence: TGTGCCAGCAGCCAAGATAGGCAGCGGGGGGGCTCCGGGGAGCTGTTTTTT. As protein: CASSQDRQRGGSGELFF.